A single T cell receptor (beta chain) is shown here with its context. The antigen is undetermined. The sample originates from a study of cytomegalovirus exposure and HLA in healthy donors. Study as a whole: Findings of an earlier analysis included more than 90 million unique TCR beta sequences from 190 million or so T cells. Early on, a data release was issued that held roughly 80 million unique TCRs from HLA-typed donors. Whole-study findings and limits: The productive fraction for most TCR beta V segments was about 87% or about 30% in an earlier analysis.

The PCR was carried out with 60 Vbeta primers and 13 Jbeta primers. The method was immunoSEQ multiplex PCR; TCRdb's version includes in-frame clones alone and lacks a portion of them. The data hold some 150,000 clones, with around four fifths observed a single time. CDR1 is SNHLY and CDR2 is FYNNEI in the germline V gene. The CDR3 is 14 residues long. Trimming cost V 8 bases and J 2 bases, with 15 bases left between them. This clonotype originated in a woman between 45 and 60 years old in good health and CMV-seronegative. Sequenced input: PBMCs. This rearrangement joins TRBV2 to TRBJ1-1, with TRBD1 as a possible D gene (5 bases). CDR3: CASPAGRENTEAFF. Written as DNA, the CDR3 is TGTGCCAGCCCCGCGGGGCGGGAAAACACTGAAGCTTTCTTT.